One sample yielded the 24 T cell receptor beta chains listed below, sequenced in a study of shared T cell receptors in the human thymus. The data were produced by immunoSEQ multiplex PCR, yet TCRdb's version contains in-frame clones alone and is incomplete. The sample lists hundreds of thousands of clones, 85% to 90% seen once, with 0.0095% to 0.011% in the top ten. These records were also assigned to another study, of human thymus T cells.

The source material was thymocytes. The source is a boy younger than two with a congenital heart defect.

The rearrangement uses TRBV10-3 and TRBJ1-4; 10 bases match TRBD1. CDR1 and CDR2 (germline): ENHRY, SYGVKD. V lost 3 bases to trimming and J lost 7 bases; unmatched junction nucleotides: 8. CDR3 length: 16 amino acids. CDR3 coding DNA: TGTGCCATCAGTGATGAGGGGACAGGGGACATTGAAAAACTGTTTTTT. It codes for CAISDEGTGDIEKLFF.

The chain employs TRBV5-1 and TRBJ1-1; the match to TRBD1 covers 7 bases. CDR1 and CDR2 from the germline V gene are SGHRS and YFSETQ. J lost 0 bases, V lost 4 bases, and 3 bases had no gene match. There are 14 residues in the CDR3. CDR3 region: CASSDDRVNTEAFF. The CDR3 coding sequence is TGCGCCAGCAGCGACGACAGGGTGAACACTGAAGCTTTCTTT. Based on the CDR3 plus reference TRBV5-1 and TRBJ1-1, the full variable domain is KAGVTQTPRYLIKTRGQQVTLSCSPISGHRSVSWYQQTPGQGLQFLFEYFSETQRNKGNFPGRFSGRQFSNSRSEMNVSTLELGDSALYLCASSDDRVNTEAFFGQGTRLTVV.

The chain combines TRBV6-5 with TRBJ1-4, with a possible D match to TRBD1 (6 bases). V was cut by 4 bases and J by 1 base, with 13 bases left in between. There are 16 residues in the CDR3. Looked up from germline, CDR1 is MNHEY and CDR2 is SVGAGI. The CDR3 is CASSSIVDRTNEKLFF. CDR3 coding DNA: TGTGCCAGCAGTTCGATCGTGGACAGAACTAATGAAAAACTGTTTTTT.

This clone was counted a single time. The chain links TRBV5-6 to TRBJ2-1; TRBD2 aligns across 9 bases. Losses at the gene ends were 5 bases for V and 2 bases for J; bases not matched to a gene: 5. The germline V gene encodes CDR1 SGHDT and CDR2 YYEEEE. The CDR3 covers 15 residues. Here the CDR3 DNA reads TGTGCCAGCAGAACTGGACTAGCGCCCTACAATGAGCAGTTCTTC. Translating it yields CASRTGLAPYNEQFF.

The J gene is TRBJ2-7, the V gene TRBV19, with 9 bases identical to TRBD2. The CDR3 is made up of 14 amino acids. Germline V CDR1 and CDR2: LNHDA, SQIVND (reference sequence). The ends lost 8 bases at V and 6 bases at J; junction bases unmatched: 11. The CDR3 nucleotides read TGTGCCAGTTCTTGGGGGACTAGCCTTGGCGAGCAGTACTTC. This codes for CASSWGTSLGEQYF.

The V call is TRBV12-5, the J call TRBJ1-2; D might be TRBD1 (5 bases). V lost 2 bases and J lost 3, with 31 bases in between. The CDR3 sequence is 21 residues long. Germline V CDR1 and CDR2: LGHNT, FRNRAP. CDR3 nucleotides: TGTGCTAGTGGTTTGTGCCCCGAGATGGGACTTCGGATGCCCCTTTACTATGGCTACACCTTC. As protein: CASGLCPEMGLRMPLYYGYTF.

V is TRBV4-3 and J is TRBJ2-1, with a weak D call TRBD2 (5 bases). Germline values: CDR1 LGHNA, CDR2 YSLEER. With 0 bases removed from V and 1 base from J, the gap between germline ends came to 13 bases. The CDR3 spans 17 residues. CDR3 sequence: CASSQDRPRGSYNEQFF. CDR3 bases: TGCGCCAGCAGCCAAGACCGACCCCGAGGGTCCTACAATGAGCAGTTCTTC.

This clone was detected a few times. This sequence joins TRBV10-3 and TRBJ1-3, with 12 bases fitting TRBD1. The CDR3 is 17 residues long. Unmatched junction bases numbered 6, after V lost 6 bases and J lost 0 bases. Germline assignment: CDR1 ENHRY and CDR2 SYGVKD. CDR3 DNA sequence: TGTGCCATCAGGGGGGACAGGGGGCCACCCTCTGGAAACACCATATATTTT. It codes for CAIRGDRGPPSGNTIYF.

The rearrangement uses TRBV4-1 and TRBJ2-1; 8 nucleotides align to TRBD2. Germline V gives CDR1 MGHRA, CDR2 YSYEKL. V gave up 0 bases and J gave up 4 bases; unmatched junction bases: 5. This CDR3 contains 16 residues. Here the CDR3 reads CASSQDKRGPYNEQFF. CDR3 DNA: TGCGCCAGCAGCCAAGACAAGCGGGGGCCTTACAATGAGCAGTTCTTC.

This clone came up once. The gene calls are TRBV7-2 and TRBJ2-1, with TRBD2 as a possible D gene (5 bases). CDR3 length equals 16 residues. The germline V and J ends were trimmed by 3 bases and 6 bases, with 18 bases remaining between them. Germline V CDR1 and CDR2: SGHTA, FQGNSA. CDR3 region: CASSFLIGLARNEQFF. The CDR3 coding sequence is TGTGCCAGCAGCTTTTTAATCGGGCTAGCACGCAATGAGCAGTTCTTC.

This chain joins TRBV12-5 and TRBJ2-2; D assignment may be TRBD1 or TRBD2 (9 bases each). The V end lost 9 bases, the J end lost 1 base, and 27 bases lay between the germline ends. The CDR3 has 19 amino acids. Germline CDR1 reads LGHNT; CDR2 reads FRNRAP. The CDR3 DNA reads TGTGCTAGCGCCTCAACAGGGGGCAAGACTAGCGGGAACACCGGGGAGCTGTTTTTT. Its translation: CASASTGGKTSGNTGELFF.

Regarding this clone: Additional DNA sequences in this sample encode the identical CDR3. The V and J genes are TRBV5-4 and TRBJ2-3, with D possibly matching TRBD2 (5 bases). V was cut by 10 bases and J by 6 bases, with 15 bases left in between. The CDR3 loop spans 12 amino acids. Germline V gene lookup returns CDR1 SGHNT and CDR2 YYREEE (reference sequence). This chain's CDR3 is CAVRRGEDTQYF. As DNA, the CDR3 is TGTGCCGTCCGACGTGGGGAGGATACGCAGTATTTT.

The chain carries TRBV4-1 and TRBJ1-3; 9 bases align to TRBD1. The germline V gene has CDR1 MGHRA and CDR2 YSYEKL. Trimming cost V 0 bases and J 3 bases; bases outside gene matches: 12. The CDR3 is made up of 19 amino acids. CDR3 nucleotides: TGCGCCAGCAGCCAAGAGTCTCTAAATGGACAGGGGATTGGAAACACCATATATTTT. Protein: CASSQESLNGQGIGNTIYF.

The J gene is TRBJ2-5, the V gene TRBV7-3, with 8 positions matching TRBD2. J was trimmed by 5 bases and V by 5 bases; bases with no gene match: 10. CDR1 and CDR2 (germline): SGHTA, FQGTGA. The CDR3 runs 15 residues. CDR3 coding DNA: TGTGCCAGCAGCCCCCGGGGGGGCGGGATCGAGACCCAGTACTTC. Residues: CASSPRGGGIETQYF.

This chain connects TRBV28 to TRBJ2-7; 9 bases match TRBD1. Looked up from germline, CDR1 is MDHEN and CDR2 is SYDVKM. The CDR3 length is 13 residues. Trimming at V came to 5 bases and at J to 4 bases, leaving 3 bases not matched to a gene. DNA of the CDR3: TGTGCCAGCAGTGGGACAGGGATTTACGAGCAGTACTTC. It translates to CASSGTGIYEQYF.

The chain employs TRBV29-1 and TRBJ2-3; D unresolved. Germline CDR1 and CDR2: SQVTM and ANQGSEA. V was clipped by 3 bases and J by 2 bases, with 24 bases between them. The CDR3 totals 18 residues. CDR3 loop: CSVDKMGLLHTLTDTQYF. The CDR3 nucleotides are TGCAGCGTTGATAAGATGGGCCTCCTACACACTCTCACAGATACGCAGTATTTT.

J is TRBJ2-1 and V is TRBV14; 10 bases match TRBD2. J lost 5 bases, V lost 0 bases, and 13 bases had no gene match. The germline V gene has CDR1 SGHDN and CDR2 FVKESK. The CDR3 has 19 residues. The CDR3: CASSQDVPSGSPDDNEQFF. CDR3 DNA sequence: TGTGCCAGCAGCCAAGACGTACCTAGCGGGAGCCCCGATGACAATGAGCAGTTCTTC.

This chain joins TRBV5-6 and TRBJ2-3, with TRBD2 identical over 12 bases. Germline V lookup: CDR1 SGHDT, CDR2 YYEEEE. The CDR3 sequence is 18 residues long. V lost 4 bases, J lost 6 bases, and 15 bases stayed unmatched. The CDR3 sequence: CASSRTSGRFSFLDTQYF. CDR3 nucleotides: TGTGCCAGCAGCCGCACTAGCGGGAGGTTCTCATTTTTGGATACGCAGTATTTT.

This chain links TRBV5-1 with TRBJ2-3; 13 bases are shared with TRBD2. CDR3 length equals 15 residues. From germline, CDR1 is SGHRS and CDR2 YFSETQ. The ends lost 2 bases at V and 4 bases at J; junction bases unmatched: 1. CDR3 bases: TGCGCCAGCAGCTTCACTAGCGGGAGGGCAGATACGCAGTATTTT. It is translated as CASSFTSGRADTQYF. Complete variable domain (other parts from reference TRBV5-1 and TRBJ2-3): KAGVTQTPRYLIKTRGQQVTLSCSPISGHRSVSWYQQTPGQGLQFLFEYFSETQRNKGNFPGRFSGRQFSNSRSEMNVSTLELGDSALYLCASSFTSGRADTQYFGPGTRLTVL.

The rearrangement joins TRBV29-1 to TRBJ2-5; maybe TRBD1 (5 bases). The CDR3 runs 12 residues. CDR1 is SQVTM, CDR2 ANQGSEA, per germline. Trimming pared 6 bases from V and 5 bases from J, leaving 13 bases between. The CDR3 DNA sequence: TGCAGCGTGGATGACAGTGCGGAGACCCAGTACTTC. Translation: CSVDDSAETQYF.

As DNA, the CDR3 is TGTGCCAGCAGCTTAGCGCTAGAAAAGGACAGGGGCACCGGGGAGCTGTTTTTT. Translation: CASSLALEKDRGTGELFF. This rearrangement joins TRBV7-9 to TRBJ2-2; 9 bases align to TRBD1. The CDR3 has 18 residues. V was clipped by 0 bases and J by 4 bases; unmatched bases: 9. The germline V gene has CDR1 SEHNR and CDR2 FQNEAQ (reference sequence).

The genes are TRBV21-1 and TRBJ2-7; the table's D call TRBD2 went unverified against the DNA. TRBV21-1 is designated a pseudogene. CDR3 length equals 17 residues. The CDR3: CASSPPPGLAANYEQYF. The CDR3 DNA is TGTGCCAGCAGCCCCCCCCCAGGACTAGCGGCCAACTACGAGCAGTACTTC.

Regarding this clone: The junction does not match germline at one end; this may be a read error. This chain connects TRBV6-1 to TRBJ2-2, with 8 bases fitting TRBD2. Germline V gene sequence: CDR1 MNHNS, CDR2 SASEGT. The CDR3 is 17 residues long. The CDR3 protein is CASGERENHGGPGELFF. The CDR3 nucleotides are TGTGCCAGCGGTGAGCGGGAGAATCACGGGGGGCCCGGGGAGCTGTTTTTT.

The chain recombines TRBV2 with TRBJ2-7; the D is unclear. Germline CDR1 SNHLY, CDR2 FYNNEI. The V end was cut by 7 bases, the J end by 0 bases, with 10 bases between. CDR3 size: 13 residues. This CDR3 reads CASTAHFSYEQYF. In DNA, the CDR3 is TGTGCCAGCACTGCCCACTTCTCCTACGAGCAGTACTTC.